The following is a T cell receptor beta chain sequence with its context. Patients in Seattle were enrolled during active infection, then followed longitudinally. CDR1 SGHVS and CDR2 FQNEAQ come from the germline V gene. The CDR3 totals 14 residues. Trimming took 6 bases from V and 10 from J, leaving 16 bases between them. Per the study methods: Nucleated cell counts were estimated from reference gene primer amplification. Sequencing used immunoSEQ multiplex PCR; TCRdb keeps in-frame clones, though not all of them. That table gives V, J and clone size, and the DNA gave D and trimming. Here the sample spans 250,000 to 400,000 clones, roughly nine tenths being singletons. This sample stems from a study of blood T cell repertoires in COVID-19. Study information: Both acute and convalescent COVID-19 samples were obtained from the United States, Italy and Spain. T cells, B-cell-depleted T cells, or PBMCs supplied cDNA or gDNA.

This receptor was identified in a woman aged 30 to 39 with COVID-19, enrolled during active disease. The source material was peripheral blood. The chain combines TRBV7-8 with TRBJ1-6, with a possible D match to TRBD1 (5 bases). CDR3 residues: CASSAGIGSSPLHF. The CDR3 bases are TGTGCCAGCAGTGCAGGGATAGGATCGTCACCCCTCCACTTT.